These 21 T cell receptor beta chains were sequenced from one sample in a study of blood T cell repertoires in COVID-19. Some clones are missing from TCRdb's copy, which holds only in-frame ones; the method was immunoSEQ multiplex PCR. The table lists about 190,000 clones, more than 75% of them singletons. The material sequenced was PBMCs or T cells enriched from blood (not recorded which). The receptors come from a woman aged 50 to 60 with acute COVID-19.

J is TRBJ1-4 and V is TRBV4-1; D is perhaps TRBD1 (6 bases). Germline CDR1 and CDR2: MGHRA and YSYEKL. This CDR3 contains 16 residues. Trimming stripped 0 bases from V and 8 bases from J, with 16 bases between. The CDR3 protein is CASSQDQTGVREKLFF. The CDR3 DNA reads TGCGCCAGCAGCCAAGATCAGACAGGCGTTAGGGAAAAACTGTTTTTT.

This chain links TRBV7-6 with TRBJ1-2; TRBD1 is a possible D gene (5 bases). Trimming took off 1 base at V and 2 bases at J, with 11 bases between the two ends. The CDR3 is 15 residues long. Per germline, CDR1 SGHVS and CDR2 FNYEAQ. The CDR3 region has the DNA TGTGCCAGCAGCTTAGAGTCAGGGCGGAACTATGGCTACACCTTC. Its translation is CASSLESGRNYGYTF.

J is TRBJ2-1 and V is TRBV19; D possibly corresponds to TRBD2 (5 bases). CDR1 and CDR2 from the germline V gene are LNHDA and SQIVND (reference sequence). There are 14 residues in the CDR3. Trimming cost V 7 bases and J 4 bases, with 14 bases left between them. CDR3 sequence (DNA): TGTGCCAGTAACCTGGGAGTGAGATACAATGAGCAGTTCTTC. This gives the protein CASNLGVRYNEQFF.

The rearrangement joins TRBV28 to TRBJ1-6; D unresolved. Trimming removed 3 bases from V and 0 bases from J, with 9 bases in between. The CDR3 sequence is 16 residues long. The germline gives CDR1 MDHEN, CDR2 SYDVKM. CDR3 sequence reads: CASSFGESSYNSPLHF. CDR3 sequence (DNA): TGTGCCAGCAGTTTCGGAGAGAGCTCCTATAATTCACCCCTCCACTTT.

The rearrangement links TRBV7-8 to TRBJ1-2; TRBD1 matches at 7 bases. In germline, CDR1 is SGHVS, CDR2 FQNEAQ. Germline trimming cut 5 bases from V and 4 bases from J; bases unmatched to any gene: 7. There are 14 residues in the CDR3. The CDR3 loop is CASSVSQGSYGYTF. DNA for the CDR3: TGTGCCAGCAGCGTTTCACAGGGGAGCTATGGCTACACCTTC.

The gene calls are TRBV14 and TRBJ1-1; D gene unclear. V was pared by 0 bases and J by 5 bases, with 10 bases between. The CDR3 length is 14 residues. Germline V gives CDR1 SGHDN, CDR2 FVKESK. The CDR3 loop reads CASSQEVGVTEAFF. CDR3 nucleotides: TGTGCCAGCAGCCAAGAGGTGGGAGTGACTGAAGCTTTCTTT.

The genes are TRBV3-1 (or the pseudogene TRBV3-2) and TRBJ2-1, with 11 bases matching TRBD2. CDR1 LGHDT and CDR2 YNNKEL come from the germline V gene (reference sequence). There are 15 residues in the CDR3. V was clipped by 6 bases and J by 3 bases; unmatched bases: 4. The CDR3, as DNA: TGTGCCAGCAGTCCGGGACTAGCGGACTACAATGAGCAGTTCTTC. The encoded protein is CASSPGLADYNEQFF.

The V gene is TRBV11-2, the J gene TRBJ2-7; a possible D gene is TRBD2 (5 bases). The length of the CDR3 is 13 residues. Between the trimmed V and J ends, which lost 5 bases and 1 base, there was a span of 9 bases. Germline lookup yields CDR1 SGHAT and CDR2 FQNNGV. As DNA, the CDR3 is TGTGCCAGCAGCCCCTCGGGGTCCTACGAGCAGTACGTC. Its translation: CASSPSGSYEQYV.

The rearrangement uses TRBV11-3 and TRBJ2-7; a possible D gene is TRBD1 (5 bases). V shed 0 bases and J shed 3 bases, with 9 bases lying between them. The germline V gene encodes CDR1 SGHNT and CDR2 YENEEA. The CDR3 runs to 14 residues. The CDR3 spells CASSLDRAYYEQYV. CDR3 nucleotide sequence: TGTGCCAGCAGCTTAGACAGGGCGTACTACGAGCAGTACGTC.

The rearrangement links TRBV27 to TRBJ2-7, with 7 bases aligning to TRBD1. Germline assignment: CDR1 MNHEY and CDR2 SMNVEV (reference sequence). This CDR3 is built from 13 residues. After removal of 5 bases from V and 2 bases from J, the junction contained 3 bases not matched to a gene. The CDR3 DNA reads TGTGCCAGCAGTCCAACAGGGGCCTACGAGCAGTACGTC. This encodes CASSPTGAYEQYV.

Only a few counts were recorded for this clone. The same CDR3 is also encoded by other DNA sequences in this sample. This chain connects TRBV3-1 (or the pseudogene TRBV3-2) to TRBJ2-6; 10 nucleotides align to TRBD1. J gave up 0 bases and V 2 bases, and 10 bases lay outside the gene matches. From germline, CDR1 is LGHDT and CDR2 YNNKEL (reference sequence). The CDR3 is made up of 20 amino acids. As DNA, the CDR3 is TGTGCCAGCAGCCAAAAGGGGACAGGGGTGCCCAGCTCTGGGGCCAACGTCCTGACTTTC. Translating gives CASSQKGTGVPSSGANVLTF.

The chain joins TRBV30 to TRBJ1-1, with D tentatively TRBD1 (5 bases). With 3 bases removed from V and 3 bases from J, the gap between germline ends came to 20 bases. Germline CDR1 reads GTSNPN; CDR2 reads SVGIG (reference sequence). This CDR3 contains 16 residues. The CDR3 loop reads CAWRMGGRSSYTEAFF. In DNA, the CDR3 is TGTGCCTGGAGGATGGGGGGAAGATCCAGTTACACTGAAGCTTTCTTT.

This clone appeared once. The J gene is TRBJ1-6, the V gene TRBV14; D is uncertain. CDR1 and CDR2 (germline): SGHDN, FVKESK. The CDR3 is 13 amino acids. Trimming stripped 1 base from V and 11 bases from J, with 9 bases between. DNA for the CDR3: TGTGCCAGCAGCCAAGGGCCCAATACACCCCTCCACTTT. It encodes CASSQGPNTPLHF.

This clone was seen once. The CDR3 sequence: CASSLGPLAYSGNTIYF. The CDR3 DNA sequence: TGTGCCAGCAGCTTAGGGCCCCTTGCTTACTCTGGAAACACCATATATTTT. V gene TRBV11-2 combines with J gene TRBJ1-3; D gene ambiguous. The germline CDR1 and CDR2 sequences are SGHAT and FQNNGV. CDR3 length: 17 residues. Between the trimmed V and J ends, which lost 1 base and 0 bases, there was a span of 13 bases. Complete variable domain (other parts from reference TRBV11-2 and TRBJ1-3): EAGVAQSPRYKIIEKRQSVAFWCNPISGHATLYWYQQILGQGPKLLIQFQNNGVVDDSQLPKDRFSAERLKGVDSTLKIQPAKLEDSAVYLCASSLGPLAYSGNTIYFGEGSWLTVV.

CDR3 nucleotides: TGTGCCAGCAGTACGGGACTAGCGGGCCCCGGGGGAGAGACCCAGTACTTC. This gives the protein CASSTGLAGPGGETQYF. V gene TRBV28 combines with J gene TRBJ2-5; 12 nucleotides line up with TRBD2. This CDR3 is 17 amino acids long. In germline, CDR1 is MDHEN, CDR2 SYDVKM. The V gene end was trimmed by 5 bases and the J gene end by 4 bases; junction bases not matched to a gene: 11. Full variable domain (missing parts from reference TRBV28 and TRBJ2-5): DVKVTQSSRYLVKRTGEKVFLECVQDMDHENMFWYRQDPGLGLRLIYFSYDVKMKEKGDIPEGYSVSREKKERFSLILESASTNQTSMYLCASSTGLAGPGGETQYFGPGTRLLVL.

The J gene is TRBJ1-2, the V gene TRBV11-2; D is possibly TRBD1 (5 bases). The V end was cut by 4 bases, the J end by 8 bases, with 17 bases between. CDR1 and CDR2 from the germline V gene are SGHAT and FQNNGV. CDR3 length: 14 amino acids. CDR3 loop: CASSWGGAGRGYTF. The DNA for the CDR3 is TGTGCCAGCAGCTGGGGCGGGGCAGGTCGCGGCTACACCTTC.

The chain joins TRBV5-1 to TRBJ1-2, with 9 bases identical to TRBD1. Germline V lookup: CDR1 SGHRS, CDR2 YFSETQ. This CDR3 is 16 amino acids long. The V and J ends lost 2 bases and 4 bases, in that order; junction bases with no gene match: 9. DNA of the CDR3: TGCGCCAGCAGCTTCGGGCTGGACAGGGGAGTCTATGGCTACACCTTC. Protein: CASSFGLDRGVYGYTF.

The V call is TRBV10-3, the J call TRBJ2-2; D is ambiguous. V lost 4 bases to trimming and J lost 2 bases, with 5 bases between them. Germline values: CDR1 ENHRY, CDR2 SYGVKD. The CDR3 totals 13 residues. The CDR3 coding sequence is TGTGCCATCAGTGGTACTAACACCGGGGAGCTGTTTTTT. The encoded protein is CAISGTNTGELFF.

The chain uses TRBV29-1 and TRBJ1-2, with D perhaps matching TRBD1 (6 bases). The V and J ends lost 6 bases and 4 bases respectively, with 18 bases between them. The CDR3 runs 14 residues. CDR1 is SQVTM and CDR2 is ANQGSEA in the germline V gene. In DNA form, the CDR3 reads TGCAGCGTAGATACAACAGGGCTCGGCTATGGCTACACCTTC. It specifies CSVDTTGLGYGYTF. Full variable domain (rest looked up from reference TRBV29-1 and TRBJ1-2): SAVISQKPSRDICQRGTSLTIQCQVDSQVTMMFWYRQQPGQSLTLIATANQGSEATYESGFVIDKFPISRPNLTFSTLTVSNMSPEDSSIYLCSVDTTGLGYGYTFGSGTRLTVV.

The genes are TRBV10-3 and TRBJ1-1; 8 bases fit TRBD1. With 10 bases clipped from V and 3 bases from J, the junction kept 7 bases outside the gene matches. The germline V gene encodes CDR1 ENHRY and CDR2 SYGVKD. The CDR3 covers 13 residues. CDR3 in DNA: TGTGCCAGCCAGGGGGCGCAGGACACTGAAGCTTTCTTT. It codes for CASQGAQDTEAFF.

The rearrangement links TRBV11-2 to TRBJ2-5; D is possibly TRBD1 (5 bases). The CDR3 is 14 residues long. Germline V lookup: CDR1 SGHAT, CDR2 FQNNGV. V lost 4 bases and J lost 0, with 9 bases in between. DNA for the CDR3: TGTGCCAGCAGCTCGGACACCAACCAAGAGACCCAGTACTTC. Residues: CASSSDTNQETQYF. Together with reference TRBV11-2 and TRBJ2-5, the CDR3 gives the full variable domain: EAGVAQSPRYKIIEKRQSVAFWCNPISGHATLYWYQQILGQGPKLLIQFQNNGVVDDSQLPKDRFSAERLKGVDSTLKIQPAKLEDSAVYLCASSSDTNQETQYFGPGTRLLVL.